This TCR beta chain was identified during a study of blood T cell repertoires in COVID-19 (dated by TCRdb to about 2020). In the study overall: Collaborator samples came from the United States, Italy and Spain and covered acute and convalescent phases of COVID-19. The prospective study material was composed of cDNA or gDNA derived from T cells, B-cell-depleted T cells, or PBMCs. Subjects who had been exposed to COVID-19, were actively infected with it, or had recovered from it provided the deeply sampled blood TCRbeta repertoires that made up the dataset. The repertoires were made available in a free public database intended to serve as a resource for research on the immune response to SARS-CoV-2. Samples were obtained from the ongoing ImmuneRACE study (first 160 participants) and from 950 to 1,500 subjects provided by 6 global collaborators. A de-identified subject ID, COVID-19 status, age in years and sex were almost always included in the sample metadata. HLA class I and class II types, where available, came from metadata supplied by the sample provider rather than from assay-based typing.

TCRbeta CDR3 regions were amplified from genomic DNA by means of the immunoSEQ Assay, a bias-controlled multiplex PCR. On the study's bioinformatics: Within the assay, amplification of reference gene primers was used to estimate how many nucleated cells each sample contained. Sequence reads were collapsed and filtered to measure the absolute abundance of every unique TCRbeta CDR3 rearrangement. For each sample, productive Simpson clonality was calculated as the square root of Simpson's diversity index across productive rearrangements. TCRdb retrieved this table from immuneACCESS and kept in-frame rearrangements only. Not all clones are present; in checked studies, unresolved V genes account for under half, and no reason is known for the remainder. Clone size and V and J calls were adopted from that table, with D and trimming inferred from the DNA. The sample data list tens of thousands of clones, and around 80% of these were observed just once. The ten largest clones add up to more than 10% of the sample.

What the work shows at the level of the full study, not this receptor alone: How much clinical and demographic metadata was included differed by source and by participant, and the metadata was provided uncurated.

With regard to this clone: Its binding antigen is unknown. No per-base quality is available; no much larger clone lies one base away.

CDR1 and CDR2 are read off the germline V gene (reference sequence) as SGHNT and YYREEE. The CDR3 has 13 amino acids, counting the end cysteine and phenylalanine. The DNA shown is the 39-base CDR3, in frame from base 1. V loses 2 bases, J loses 4 bases, and the germline ends lie 9 bases apart. Whole blood was collected in K2EDTA tubes by collaborating institutions according to the institutions' own protocols. Collaborator samples were shipped for TCRbeta analysis as frozen whole blood, isolated PBMCs, or DNA extracted from either sample type. Recombination joined TRBV5-4 with TRBJ1-1; TRBD1 might be the D gene, on 6 matching bases. The source material was peripheral blood. The sequence was collected from a human donor in a cohort sampled during active COVID-19. The CDR3 in this case is CASSLGGSTEAFF. The sequenced DNA is TGTGCCAGCAGCTTAGGGGGTAGCACTGAAGCTTTCTTT.